Below, 17 T cell receptor beta chains from the same sample are listed, as sequenced in a study of blood T cell repertoires in COVID-19 (dated by TCRdb to about 2020). Receptor amplification or capture employed the immunoSEQ multiplex PCR assay. TCRdb stores this immuneACCESS table with in-frame sequences only. Part of the clones is absent; in the studies checked, under half of the shortfall reflects unresolved V genes, and no reason is known for the rest. The sample includes about 200,000 clones, with about 90% observed a single time. The ten top clones hold over 7% of the sample. Sequences were obtained from PBMCs or T cells enriched from blood (not recorded which). The receptors derive from a woman under 30 who had recovered from COVID-19.

The chain links TRBV18 to TRBJ2-7, with D possibly matching TRBD1 (5 bases). This CDR3 spans 12 amino acids. Germline V gene data show CDR1 as KGHSH and CDR2 as LQKENI. The V end lost 6 bases, the J end lost 3 bases, and 9 bases lay between the germline ends. CDR3 loop: CASSLRVYEQYF. For the CDR3, the DNA is TGTGCCAGCTCCCTCAGGGTCTACGAGCAGTACTTC.

The rearrangement joins TRBV27 to TRBJ2-3; D gene uncertain. The CDR3 covers 17 residues. Trimming cost V 5 bases and J 1 base, with 19 bases left between them. Germline V gene sequence: CDR1 MNHEY, CDR2 SMNVEV (reference sequence). CDR3 in amino acids: CASSPRGISLGTDTQYF. In DNA form, the CDR3 reads TGTGCCAGCAGTCCACGAGGCATATCTCTCGGCACAGATACGCAGTATTTT.

This chain joins TRBV3-1 (or the pseudogene TRBV3-2) and TRBJ2-2; TRBD2 is a possible D gene (7 bases). CDR1 is LGHDT, CDR2 YNNKEL, per germline (reference sequence). The CDR3 spans 15 residues. V was shortened by 0 bases and J by 7 bases, with 12 bases between the two germline ends. CDR3 protein: CASSQDQGGGGELFF. The CDR3 DNA reads as TGTGCCAGCAGCCAAGATCAGGGAGGGGGCGGGGAGCTGTTTTTT.

This clone appeared once. This chain links TRBV20-1 with TRBJ2-1, with D possibly TRBD1 on 6 matching bases. Trimming took off 3 bases at V and 8 bases at J, with 8 bases between the two ends. The germline V gene has CDR1 DFQATT and CDR2 SNEGSKA (reference sequence). This CDR3 comprises 11 residues. The CDR3 loop reads CSARDSYEQFF. CDR3 DNA: TGCAGTGCTAGGGACAGCTATGAGCAGTTCTTC.

CDR3 in amino acids: CASSYSSVNTGELFF. The CDR3 DNA reads as TGTGCCAGCAGTTACTCGTCAGTGAACACCGGGGAGCTGTTTTTT. V is TRBV6-5 and J is TRBJ2-2; no definite D call. Trimming took 0 bases from V and 1 from J, leaving 6 bases between them. CDR1 is MNHEY, CDR2 SVGAGI, per germline. This CDR3 region has 15 residues.

The CDR3 nucleotides read TGTGCCGTACGGGCCTTACCTCGACAGAGTGGCTACACCTTC. It encodes CAVRALPRQSGYTF. The chain links TRBV6-5 to TRBJ1-2; a weak D match, TRBD1 (5 bases). The germline gives CDR1 MNHEY, CDR2 SVGAGI. Between the trimmed V and J ends, which lost 11 bases and 7 bases, there was a span of 23 bases. The CDR3 contains 14 residues.

In DNA form, the CDR3 reads TGTGCCAGCAGCGCAAGCGGGGGGGCCTCCTACGAGCAGTACTTC. Translating it yields CASSASGGASYEQYF. The chain is built from TRBV9 and TRBJ2-7, with 10 bases identical to TRBD2. The germline CDR1 and CDR2 sequences are SGDLS and YYNGEE. The J segment lost 0 bases and the V segment lost 3 bases, leaving 3 bases of the junction unmatched. The CDR3 consists of 15 residues.

The CDR3 DNA sequence: TGTGCCATCAGTGACCAACAGGGGACTGGAAACACCATATATTTT. Its protein is CAISDQQGTGNTIYF. The rearrangement uses TRBV10-3 and TRBJ1-3, with TRBD1 identical over 7 bases. CDR1 and CDR2 from the germline V gene are ENHRY and SYGVKD. J was trimmed by 2 bases and V by 3 bases; bases with no gene match: 4. This CDR3 is 15 amino acids long.

The chain joins TRBV6-5 to TRBJ1-2, with D perhaps matching TRBD1 (5 bases). CDR3 length: 11 residues. Germline CDR1 and CDR2: MNHEY and SVGAGI. The V end lost 8 bases, the J end lost 7 bases, and 11 bases lay between the germline ends. The CDR3 is CASSRGSGYTF. CDR3 DNA: TGTGCCAGCTCTAGGGGATCTGGCTACACCTTC.

The chain uses TRBV3-1 (or the pseudogene TRBV3-2) and TRBJ2-7; 9 positions agree with TRBD1. Germline V gene sequence: CDR1 LGHDT, CDR2 YNNKEL (reference sequence). This CDR3 contains 13 residues. Unmatched junction bases numbered 5, after V lost 6 bases and J lost 5 bases. The CDR3 loop is CASRGTGTDEQYF. CDR3 DNA sequence: TGTGCCAGCAGGGGGACAGGGACGGACGAGCAGTACTTC.

The CDR3 region has the DNA TGTGCCAGCAGCCAAGTTGGGAGCAAAAACATTCAGTACTTC. This gives the protein CASSQVGSKNIQYF. The chain carries TRBV3-1 (or the pseudogene TRBV3-2) and TRBJ2-4; perhaps TRBD2 as D (5 bases). Trimming pared 1 base from V and 3 bases from J, leaving 7 bases between. In germline, CDR1 is LGHDT, CDR2 YNNKEL (reference sequence). CDR3 length: 14 residues.

The V call is TRBV30, the J call TRBJ1-2; D might be TRBD1 (6 bases). The germline CDR1 and CDR2 sequences are GTSNPN and SVGIG (reference sequence). Trimming removed 0 bases from V and 6 bases from J, with 11 bases in between. This CDR3 is 13 amino acids long. CDR3 sequence (DNA): TGTGCCTGGAGTGTAGGGGGGGTCGATGGCTACACCTTC. Translating gives CAWSVGGVDGYTF.

This chain joins TRBV5-1 and TRBJ2-5; D gene ambiguous. Between the trimmed V and J ends, which lost 7 bases and 7 bases, there was a span of 17 bases. The CDR3 covers 13 residues. Looked up from germline, CDR1 is SGHRS and CDR2 is YFSETQ. The CDR3 DNA reads TGCGCCAGCTTTACCGAGACCCGAGGGACCCAGTACTTC. Encoded protein: CASFTETRGTQYF.

The rearrangement joins TRBV6-5 to TRBJ1-6, with D unresolved. CDR3 length: 15 amino acids. The germline V gene encodes CDR1 MNHEY and CDR2 SVGAGI. The V and J ends lost 7 bases and 11 bases respectively, with 21 bases between them. The CDR3 region is CASTPSYSSNPPLHF. CDR3 in DNA: TGTGCCAGCACCCCCTCGTACAGTTCCAATCCACCCCTCCACTTT.

The genes are TRBV4-1 and TRBJ1-2, with TRBD1 matching 8 bases. The ends lost 2 bases at V and 3 bases at J; junction bases unmatched: 2. Germline V gene sequence: CDR1 MGHRA, CDR2 YSYEKL. The CDR3 extends over 14 amino acids. For the CDR3, the DNA is TGCGCCAGCAGCCAAAACAGGGGGGACTATGGCTACACCTTC. Protein sequence: CASSQNRGDYGYTF.

The chain employs TRBV5-4 and TRBJ2-7; D not certain. The CDR3 contains 13 residues. The germline V gene encodes CDR1 SGHNT and CDR2 YYREEE (reference sequence). Trimming removed 4 bases from V and 2 bases from J, with 10 bases in between. The CDR3, as DNA: TGTGCCAGCAGCGTACAGAGCACCTACGAGCAGTACTTC. It encodes CASSVQSTYEQYF.

The chain uses TRBV29-1 and TRBJ1-1; the match to TRBD1 covers 7 bases. Trimming cost V 7 bases and J 6 bases; bases outside gene matches: 8. Germline CDR1 and CDR2: SQVTM and ANQGSEA. This CDR3 is built from 12 residues. This CDR3 is CSADRERPEAFF. The DNA for the CDR3 is TGCAGCGCCGACAGGGAGAGGCCTGAAGCTTTCTTT.